The clone carrying this T cell receptor (beta chain) was observed many times. This record belongs to a study of T-cell memory formation after mild COVID-19. The CDR3 contains 15 residues. Between the trimmed V and J ends, which lost 3 bases and 1 base, there was a span of 7 bases. In TCRdb, the 5' RACE reads were re-called with MiXCR into one record per CDR3 protein. The repertoire holds 120,000 to 150,000 distinct CDR3 sequences, with 5.5% to 7% as singletons. Sequencing was carried out using PBMCs or a T cell subset sorted from them (not recorded which). V gene TRBV12-3 or TRBV12-4 combines with J gene TRBJ2-6; D is unresolved. The TCR comes from an adult woman who had mild COVID-19 (a few samples of this study predate the infection). Cell type and time point are not known. The CDR3 DNA sequence: TGTGCCAGCAGTTTTTCCGGATCTGGGGCCAACGTCCTGACTTTC. This sequence encodes CASSFSGSGANVLTF.